This record looks at one T cell receptor (beta chain) sequence and its context. No cognate antigen has been identified for it. Base qualities are not provided; no much larger clone lies one nucleotide away. These data belong to a study of T cell responses to AZD1222 COVID-19 vaccine (dated by TCRdb to 2020 to 2022). Looking at the study overall: AZD1222 recipients whose second dose came at about 4 weeks and those whose second dose came at about 12 weeks were combined into one group, since spike-specific TCR depth and breadth did not differ between the two schedules. A total of 230 to 250 trial participants underwent TCR sequencing, of whom around 200 received two doses of AZD1222 and about 25 received two doses of the MenACWY control vaccine. Trial participants were enrolled into age subgroups of 18-55, 56-69 and 70-plus years, which contained 148, 28 and 57 TCR-sequenced participants, respectively.

Study-level results and caveats: Because no samples from the day 14 peak response were available, repertoires could be characterized only after the peak T cell response. Most participants were white British and females outnumbered males, and the authors suggested that clonal diversity may have been underestimated. CD4 TCRs associated with the vaccine covered the entire spike protein, and the dominant responses were in regions 160-218 and 743-854. Reportedly, close to half of the unique spike-specific TCRs recognized epitopes lying outside the regions that are mutated in the B.1.351 and B.1.1.7 variants. The 56-69-year group was small, and its depth increase did not reach significance, likely because of low power. A significant rise in spike-specific TCR breadth and depth was observed after two AZD1222 doses relative to day 0 and relative to MenACWY recipients. Conclusions about previously exposed vaccinees are limited because only a handful of AZD1222 recipients were SARS-CoV-2 seropositive at baseline.

The CDR3 regions of human TCRbeta chains were analyzed by immunosequencing. The paper's data handling went like this. Repertoire TCRs were checked for matches against a reference library of SARS-CoV-2-specific TCRs that had been generated using the MIRA antigen-specificity platform. Breadth was defined as the fraction of unique TCRs that were SARS-CoV-2-associated. Depth was defined as the fraction of total T cells that were SARS-CoV-2-associated. Using the MIRA data, each spike-specific TCR was mapped to the spike region that the TCR reacts to and placed in a CD4 or CD8 class. Log10-transformed breadth and depth values were compared by one-way ANOVA with Sidak's multiple comparisons tests. Drawn from immuneACCESS, this table holds only the in-frame rearrangements with V and J called that TCRdb kept. Clones are partly lost; checked studies trace under half to an unresolved V gene and leave the rest unexplained. D and trimming were read from the DNA, whereas the V and J calls and clone size are those reported in that table. The sample has about 61,000 clones on record, about 90% of them singletons. Of the sample, approximately 5% falls within the top ten clones.

This sample's time point label indicates: baseline before first vaccination. The vaccinee samples were drawn from two UK trials, COV001 and COV002, one of which was a single-blind randomized controlled phase 2/3 trial testing AZD1222 (ChAdOx1 nCoV-19) in healthy adults. For TCRbeta chain sequencing, PBMC samples from trial participants were taken at day 0 and at day 28 after the second dose. The CDR3 spans 15 residues, from the cysteine through the phenylalanine. Of all the DNA, just the CDR3 is kept, 45 bases in frame from base 1. The germline ends are 14 bases apart after V is trimmed by 4 bases and J by 4 bases. Per the germline V gene (reference sequence), MNHNY is the CDR1 and SVGAGI is the CDR2.

Sequencing was performed on peripheral blood, taken on day 0 of AZD1222 vaccination. The sequence was collected from an adult in good health. The chain couples TRBV6-6 to TRBJ1-3; TRBD1 is possibly the D segment (5 matching bases). The nucleotides read TGTGCCAGCAGTTTACAGGAAAACTCCGGAAACACCATATATTTT. The encoded protein is CASSLQENSGNTIYF.